The rows below give T cell receptor beta chains drawn from one sample of a study of OX40 agonist ivuxolimab in advanced cancers. Assay used: immunoSEQ multiplex PCR; TCRdb lists only in-frame clones, some missing. Of under 100,000 clones detected, over 75% appear once; the ten largest clones hold roughly 6%. Sequencing was performed on CD4+ or CD8+ T cells sorted from blood, taken in a trial of the OX40 agonist ivuxolimab. The receptors were gathered from an adult with an advanced solid tumor such as melanoma, head and neck, liver or kidney cancer. Each CDR3 is given with its conserved first and last residue. Fields, in order: J gene, D gene, CDR3 length, clone size, V gene, CDR3 protein, CDR3 DNA. A D gene is named only where the DNA matches it firmly. The listing skips clone size in some rows; elsewhere it reads once, few, many or a size class.

j_gene: TRBJ2-7; d_gene: -; len: 15; abundance: -; v_gene: TRBV7-6; CDR3aa: CASSDNSGTGYEQYF; CDR3nt: TGTGCCAGCAGCGATAATTCCGGGACTGGATACGAGCAGTACTTC
j_gene: TRBJ2-4; d_gene: -; len: 13; abundance: few; v_gene: TRBV12-5; CDR3aa: CASGLTATNIQYF; CDR3nt: TGTGCTAGTGGTTTGACTGCAACAAACATTCAGTACTTC
j_gene: TRBJ2-7; d_gene: -; len: 16; abundance: few; v_gene: TRBV18; CDR3aa: CASSPQVSAVRGEQYF; CDR3nt: TGTGCCAGCTCACCACAGGTGTCCGCGGTTAGGGGCGAGCAGTACTTC
j_gene: TRBJ2-3; d_gene: -; len: 13; abundance: -; v_gene: TRBV2; CDR3aa: CASTVANTDTQYF; CDR3nt: TGTGCCAGCACGGTGGCCAACACAGATACGCAGTATTTT
j_gene: TRBJ2-7; d_gene: -; len: 13; abundance: -; v_gene: TRBV5-8; CDR3aa: CASSKGHSYEQYF; CDR3nt: TGTGCCAGCAGCAAGGGACATTCCTACGAGCAGTACTTC
j_gene: TRBJ2-7; d_gene: TRBD1; len: 15; abundance: -; v_gene: TRBV29-1; CDR3aa: CSVETDRTYGYEQYF; CDR3nt: TGCAGCGTTGAAACGGACAGGACCTACGGGTACGAGCAGTACTTC
j_gene: TRBJ1-1; d_gene: -; len: 15; abundance: -; v_gene: TRBV6-5; CDR3aa: CASSTLTDRITEAFF; CDR3nt: TGTGCCAGCAGTACCCTGACAGATCGGATCACTGAAGCTTTCTTT
j_gene: TRBJ1-2; d_gene: -; len: 11; abundance: once; v_gene: TRBV10-3; CDR3aa: CALRTPYGYTF; CDR3nt: TGTGCCCTGAGGACACCCTATGGCTACACCTTC
j_gene: TRBJ2-5; d_gene: -; len: 15; abundance: -; v_gene: TRBV7-7; CDR3aa: CASSLGQGLQETQYF; CDR3nt: TGTGCCAGCAGCTTAGGGCAGGGCCTCCAAGAGACCCAGTACTTC
j_gene: TRBJ1-4; d_gene: -; len: 12; abundance: -; v_gene: TRBV6-1; CDR3aa: CASGVPNEKLFF; CDR3nt: TGTGCCAGCGGGGTACCGAATGAAAAACTGTTTTTT
j_gene: TRBJ2-7; d_gene: -; len: 14; abundance: -; v_gene: TRBV7-9; CDR3aa: CASSLEIRDYEQYF; CDR3nt: TGTGCCAGCAGCTTAGAGATCCGAGACTACGAGCAGTACTTC
j_gene: TRBJ1-1; d_gene: -; len: 13; abundance: -; v_gene: TRBV19; CDR3aa: CASNRDPRTEAFF; CDR3nt: TGTGCCAGTAACAGGGATCCGAGAACTGAAGCTTTCTTT
j_gene: TRBJ2-3; d_gene: TRBD2; len: 20; abundance: -; v_gene: TRBV6-1; CDR3aa: CASSDWRGLAKGRGTDTQYF; CDR3nt: TGTGCCAGCAGTGACTGGAGGGGACTAGCGAAAGGGCGCGGCACAGATACGCAGTATTTT
j_gene: TRBJ2-6; d_gene: -; len: 15; abundance: -; v_gene: TRBV6-6; CDR3aa: CASSYSSGGANVLTF; CDR3nt: TGTGCCAGCAGTTACTCATCAGGTGGGGCCAACGTCCTGACTTTC
j_gene: TRBJ2-1; d_gene: -; len: 19; abundance: -; v_gene: TRBV21-1; CDR3aa: CASSNPTSGRKRTYNEQFF; CDR3nt: TGTGCCAGCAGCAATCCCACTAGCGGGAGGAAGAGGACCTACAATGAGCAGTTCTTC
j_gene: TRBJ2-5; d_gene: TRBD2; len: 15; abundance: -; v_gene: TRBV19; CDR3aa: CASSSRGGELETQYF; CDR3nt: TGTGCCAGTAGTTCACGGGGGGGCGAGCTGGAGACCCAGTACTTC
j_gene: TRBJ2-1; d_gene: -; len: 15; abundance: -; v_gene: TRBV7-6; CDR3aa: CASSERTGGNNEQFF; CDR3nt: TGTGCCAGCAGCGAAAGGACAGGAGGGAACAATGAGCAGTTCTTC
j_gene: TRBJ2-6; d_gene: -; len: 13; abundance: -; v_gene: TRBV6-1; CDR3aa: CASSEYGANVLTF; CDR3nt: TGTGCCAGCAGTGAATATGGGGCCAACGTCCTGACTTTC
j_gene: TRBJ1-6; d_gene: -; len: 13; abundance: few; v_gene: TRBV30; CDR3aa: CAWTRDHNSPLHF; CDR3nt: TGTGCCTGGACCAGGGACCATAATTCACCCCTCCACTTT
j_gene: TRBJ2-3; d_gene: -; len: 14; abundance: -; v_gene: TRBV5-1; CDR3aa: CASSFGQITDTQYF; CDR3nt: TGCGCCAGCAGCTTTGGACAGATCACAGATACGCAGTATTTT
j_gene: TRBJ2-7; d_gene: TRBD2; len: 15; abundance: -; v_gene: TRBV6-6; CDR3aa: CASRAGGTGEVEQYF; CDR3nt: TGTGCCAGCAGAGCGGGGGGAACAGGGGAGGTCGAGCAGTACTTC
j_gene: TRBJ2-7; d_gene: -; len: 15; abundance: -; v_gene: TRBV5-1; CDR3aa: CASSLIRGGAYEQYF; CDR3nt: TGCGCCAGCAGCTTGATCCGGGGTGGTGCCTACGAGCAGTACTTC
j_gene: TRBJ1-1; d_gene: -; len: 15; abundance: -; v_gene: TRBV18; CDR3aa: CASSPQEVRNTEAFF; CDR3nt: TGTGCCAGCTCACCACAAGAAGTGAGGAACACTGAAGCTTTCTTT
j_gene: TRBJ2-7; d_gene: -; len: 13; abundance: -; v_gene: TRBV5-4; CDR3aa: CASSLKGSYEQYF; CDR3nt: TGTGCCAGCAGCTTAAAGGGCTCCTACGAGCAGTACTTC
j_gene: TRBJ1-2; d_gene: -; len: 14; abundance: -; v_gene: TRBV4-3; CDR3aa: CASSQEGRDYGYTF; CDR3nt: TGCGCCAGCAGCCAAGAGGGCAGGGACTATGGCTACACCTTC
j_gene: TRBJ2-3; d_gene: -; len: 13; abundance: -; v_gene: TRBV6-1; CDR3aa: CASSERLPDTQYF; CDR3nt: TGTGCCAGCAGTGAACGGCTACCAGATACGCAGTATTTT